What follows is one TCR beta chain and its context. Generated by immunoSEQ multiplex PCR, the TCRdb table keeps only in-frame clones and is missing some. The table includes 400,000 or so clones, 88% detected once. The sample originates from a study of blood T cell repertoires in COVID-19. Study summary: Italy, Spain and the United States were the sources of the convalescent and acute COVID-19 samples. Sample material is recorded as cDNA or gDNA derived from T cells, B-cell-depleted T cells, or PBMCs.

Trimming pared 2 bases from V and 3 bases from J, leaving 13 bases between. CDR3 length equals 15 residues. Germline V lookup: CDR1 MNHNS, CDR2 SASEGT. Clinical histories supplied by participants themselves formed the basis of cohort assignment. Material for sequencing was PBMCs or T cells enriched from blood (not recorded which). This sequence originates from a woman between 40 and 50 years old with acute COVID-19. J is TRBJ1-1 and V is TRBV6-1, with D possibly matching TRBD1 (5 bases). CDR3 residues: CASSESPQGHTEAFF. The CDR3, as DNA: TGTGCCAGCAGTGAAAGCCCTCAGGGTCACACTGAAGCTTTCTTT.